This T cell receptor beta chain came from a study of blood T cells in healthy people across ages. The junction had 4 bases not matched to a gene; V was cut back by 4 bases and J by 4 bases. CDR3 size: 13 residues. The V gene's germline CDR1 is MNHEY and CDR2 SMNVEV (reference sequence). In terms of origin and age, donors were healthy Caucasian individuals from Russia aged about 6 to 90. A J-beta primer mix and a sample-barcoded 5' primer were used in a second PCR of roughly 6 to 12 cycles. TCRdb reprocessed the 5' RACE reads via MiXCR and lists one record per CDR3 protein. The sample shows around 1.5 million distinct CDR3 sequences, around 59% of them seen only once. This clonotype has a handful of counts.

The clonotype was recovered from a man aged 18 to 29 in good health. The sequenced sample consisted of blood. The rearrangement links TRBV27 to TRBJ2-7, with 7 bases aligning to TRBD1. The CDR3 region is CASSSLGQYEQYF. The CDR3 DNA is TGTGCCAGCAGTTCTTTGGGACAGTACGAGCAGTACTTC.